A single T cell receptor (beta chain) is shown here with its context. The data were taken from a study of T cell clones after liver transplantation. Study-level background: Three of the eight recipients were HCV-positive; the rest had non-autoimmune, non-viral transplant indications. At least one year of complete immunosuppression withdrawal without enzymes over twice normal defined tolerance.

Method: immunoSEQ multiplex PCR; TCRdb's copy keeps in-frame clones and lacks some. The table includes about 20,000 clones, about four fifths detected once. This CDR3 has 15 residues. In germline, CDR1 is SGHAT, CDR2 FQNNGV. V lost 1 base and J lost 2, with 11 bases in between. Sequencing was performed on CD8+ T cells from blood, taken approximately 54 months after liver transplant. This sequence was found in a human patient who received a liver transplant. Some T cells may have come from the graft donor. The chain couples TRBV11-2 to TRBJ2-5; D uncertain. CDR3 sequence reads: CASSLGSVGQETQYF. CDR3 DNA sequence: TGTGCCAGCAGCTTAGGTTCGGTGGGGCAAGAGACCCAGTACTTC.